Listed below are T cell receptor beta chains from one sample, sequenced in a study of T cell repertoires in cytomegalovirus infection. Antigen specificity for these receptors is unknown. TCRdb passed the reads through MiXCR, listing each CDR3 protein once. The profile shows 550,000 to 850,000 distinct CDR3 sequences, 33% of them singletons. Sequencing was performed on cultured PBMCs, taken from culture after CMV antigen stimulation. The receptor set was obtained from a human donor in good health (CMV status not recorded). Some clones in this sample may be carry-over from other donors' samples. The CDR3 runs from the conserved cysteine through the conserved F or W. A D gene is named only where the DNA matches it firmly. Some rows have no size entry. The others give once, few or many, or a class for an expanded clone.

CDR3	V	J	D	size
CATSLDRVDEQYF	TRBV28	TRBJ2-7	TRBD1	few
CASTDRATKGTQYF	TRBV7-2	TRBJ2-3	TRBD1	many
CASSLDVQTQYF	TRBV11-2	TRBJ2-5	NA	NA
CASSQDTGLYGYTF	TRBV4-3	TRBJ1-2	NA	few
CASSPGLAGGNQYF	TRBV5-4	TRBJ2-4	TRBD2	NA
CASSLYERGSSYNEQFF	TRBV11-1	TRBJ2-1	TRBD2	NA
CASSIDPGQGPFF	TRBV19	TRBJ1-1	TRBD1	few
CASSLAGAILNEQFF	TRBV7-2	TRBJ2-1	NA	many
CASSPVLVARVDSPLHF	TRBV18	TRBJ1-6	NA	NA
CSAPKLAGVWETQYF	TRBV20-1	TRBJ2-5	TRBD2	few
CASSQAGGNNEQFF	TRBV4-1	TRBJ2-1	TRBD2	NA
CASSFGFGQPQHF	TRBV12-3/TRBV12-4	TRBJ1-5	NA	few